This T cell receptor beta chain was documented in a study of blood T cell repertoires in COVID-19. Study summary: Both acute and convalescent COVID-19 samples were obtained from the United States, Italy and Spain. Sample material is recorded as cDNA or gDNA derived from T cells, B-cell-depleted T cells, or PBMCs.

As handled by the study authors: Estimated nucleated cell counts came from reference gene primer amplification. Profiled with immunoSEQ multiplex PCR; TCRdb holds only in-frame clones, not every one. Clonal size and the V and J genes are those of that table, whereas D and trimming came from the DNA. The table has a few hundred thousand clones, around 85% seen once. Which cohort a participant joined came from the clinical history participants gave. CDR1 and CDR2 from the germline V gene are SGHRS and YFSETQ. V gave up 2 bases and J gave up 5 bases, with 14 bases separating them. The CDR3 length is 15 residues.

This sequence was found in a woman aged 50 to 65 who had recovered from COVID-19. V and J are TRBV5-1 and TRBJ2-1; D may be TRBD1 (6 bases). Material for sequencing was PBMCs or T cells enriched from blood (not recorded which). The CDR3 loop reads CASSLTDRQNNEQFF. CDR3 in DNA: TGCGCCAGCAGCTTAACCGACAGGCAAAACAATGAGCAGTTCTTC.